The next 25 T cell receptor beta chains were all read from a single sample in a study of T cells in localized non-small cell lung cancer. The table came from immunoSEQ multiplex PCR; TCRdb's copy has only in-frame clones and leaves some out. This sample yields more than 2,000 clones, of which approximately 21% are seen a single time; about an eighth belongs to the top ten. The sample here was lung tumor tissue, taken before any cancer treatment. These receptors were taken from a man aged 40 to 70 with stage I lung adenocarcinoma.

CDR3 coding DNA: TGTGCCAGCAGTTTAGCTAGCGGGCGCTACAATGAGCAGTTCTTC. It yields the protein CASSLASGRYNEQFF. The chain carries TRBV6-8 and TRBJ2-1; 8 bases line up with TRBD2. V gave up 4 bases and J gave up 3 bases; unmatched junction bases: 5. The CDR3 totals 15 residues. Germline CDR1 and CDR2: MNHGY and SAAAGT.

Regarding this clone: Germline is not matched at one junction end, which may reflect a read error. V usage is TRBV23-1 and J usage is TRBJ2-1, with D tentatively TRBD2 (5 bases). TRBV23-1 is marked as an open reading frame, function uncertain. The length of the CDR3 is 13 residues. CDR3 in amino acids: CASSQWRSSEQFF. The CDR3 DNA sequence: TGCGCCAGCAGCCAATGGAGGAGTAGTGAGCAGTTCTTC.

CDR3 DNA: TGCGCCAGCAGCCCAGACAGTCCTAGCACAGATACGCAGTATTTT. It translates to CASSPDSPSTDTQYF. The rearrangement links TRBV5-1 to TRBJ2-3, with D maybe TRBD1 (5 bases). Per germline, CDR1 SGHRS and CDR2 YFSETQ. The CDR3 covers 15 residues. V dropped 4 bases and J dropped 0 bases, with 12 bases sitting between them.

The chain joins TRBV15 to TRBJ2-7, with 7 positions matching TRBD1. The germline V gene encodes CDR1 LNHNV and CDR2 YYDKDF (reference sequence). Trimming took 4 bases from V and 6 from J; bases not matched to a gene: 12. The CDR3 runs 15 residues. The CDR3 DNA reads TGTGCCACCAGCAAAAAAAGACAGGGTAGTCGCGAGCAGTACTTC. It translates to CATSKKRQGSREQYF.

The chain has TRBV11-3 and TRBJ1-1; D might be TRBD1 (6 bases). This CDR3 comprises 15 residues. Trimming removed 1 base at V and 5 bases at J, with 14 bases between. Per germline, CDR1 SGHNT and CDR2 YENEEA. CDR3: CASSLVRGGLTEAFF. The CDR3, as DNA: TGTGCCAGCAGCTTAGTCAGGGGCGGTTTAACTGAAGCTTTCTTT.

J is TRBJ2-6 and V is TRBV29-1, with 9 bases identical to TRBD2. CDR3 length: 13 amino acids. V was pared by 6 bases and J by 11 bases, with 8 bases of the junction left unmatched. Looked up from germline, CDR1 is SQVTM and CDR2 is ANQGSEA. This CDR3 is CSVGLAGGDVLTF. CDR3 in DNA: TGCAGCGTGGGCCTGGCGGGAGGGGACGTCCTGACTTTC.

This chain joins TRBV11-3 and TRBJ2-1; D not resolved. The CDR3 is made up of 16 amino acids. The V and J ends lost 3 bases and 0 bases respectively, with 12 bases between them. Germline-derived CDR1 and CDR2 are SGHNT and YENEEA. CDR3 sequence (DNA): TGTGCCAGCAGCTTTTTGTCAGCCAGCTCCTACAATGAGCAGTTCTTC. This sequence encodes CASSFLSASSYNEQFF.

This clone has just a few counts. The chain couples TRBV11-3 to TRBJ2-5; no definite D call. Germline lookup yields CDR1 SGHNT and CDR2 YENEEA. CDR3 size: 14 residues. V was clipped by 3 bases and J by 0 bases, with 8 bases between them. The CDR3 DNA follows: TGTGCCAGCAGCTTGGTGGGGAACCAAGAGACCCAGTACTTC. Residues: CASSLVGNQETQYF. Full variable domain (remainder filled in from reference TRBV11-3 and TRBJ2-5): EAGVVQSPRYKIIEKKQPVAFWCNPISGHNTLYWYLQNLGQGPELLIRYENEEAVDDSQLPKDRFSAERLKGVDSTLKIQPAELGDSAVYLCASSLVGNQETQYFGPGTRLLVL.

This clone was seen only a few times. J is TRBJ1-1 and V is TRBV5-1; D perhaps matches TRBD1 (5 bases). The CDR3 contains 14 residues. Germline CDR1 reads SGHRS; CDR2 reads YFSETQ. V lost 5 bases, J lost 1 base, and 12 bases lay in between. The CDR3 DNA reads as TGCGCCAGCAGTGGGACTGCCGGGAACACTGAAGCTTTCTTT. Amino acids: CASSGTAGNTEAFF.

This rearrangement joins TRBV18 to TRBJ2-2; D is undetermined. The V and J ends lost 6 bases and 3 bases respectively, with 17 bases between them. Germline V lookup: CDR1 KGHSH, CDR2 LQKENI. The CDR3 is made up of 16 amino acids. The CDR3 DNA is TGTGCCAGCTCCCCCGGACCCCGGACGGACACCGGGGAGCTGTTTTTT. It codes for CASSPGPRTDTGELFF.

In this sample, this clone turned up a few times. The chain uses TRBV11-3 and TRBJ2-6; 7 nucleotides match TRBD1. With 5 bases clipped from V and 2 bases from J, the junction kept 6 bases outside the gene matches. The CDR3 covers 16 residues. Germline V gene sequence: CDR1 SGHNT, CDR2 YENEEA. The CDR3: CASSPDRLAGANVLTF. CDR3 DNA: TGTGCCAGCAGCCCGGACAGGTTGGCTGGGGCCAACGTCCTGACTTTC.

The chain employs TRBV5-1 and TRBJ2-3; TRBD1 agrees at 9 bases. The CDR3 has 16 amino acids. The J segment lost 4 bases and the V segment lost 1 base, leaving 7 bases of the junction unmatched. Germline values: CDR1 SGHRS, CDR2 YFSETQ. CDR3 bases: TGCGCCAGCAGCTTGTTTGGGACAGGGTCATCAGATACGCAGTATTTT. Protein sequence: CASSLFGTGSSDTQYF.

The CDR3 is CASSRPQGGGEKLFF. In nucleotides, the CDR3 is TGTGCCAGCAGTCGACCACAGGGGGGAGGGGAAAAACTGTTTTTT. This chain links TRBV28 with TRBJ1-4; TRBD1 matches 8 bases. Germline CDR1 is MDHEN and CDR2 is SYDVKM. This CDR3 region has 15 residues. J lost 8 bases, V lost 5 bases, and 10 bases had no gene match.

The CDR3 DNA reads as TGTGCCACCAGGACAGGGGGCTTCACCGGGGAGCTGTTTTTT. Translating gives CATRTGGFTGELFF. The rearrangement uses TRBV19 and TRBJ2-2; TRBD1 matches at 11 bases. V was clipped by 10 bases and J by 4 bases; unmatched bases: 5. Germline-derived CDR1 and CDR2 are LNHDA and SQIVND (reference sequence). The CDR3 totals 14 residues.

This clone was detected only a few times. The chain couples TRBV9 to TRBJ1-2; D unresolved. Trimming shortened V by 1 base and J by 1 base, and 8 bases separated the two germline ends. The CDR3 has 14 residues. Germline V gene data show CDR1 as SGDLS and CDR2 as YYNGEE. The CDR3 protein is CASSVSGHNYGYTF. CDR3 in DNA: TGTGCCAGCAGCGTATCTGGCCATAACTATGGCTACACCTTC.

CDR3 bases: TGTGCCAGCACCGTCAGACCTATCTACGAGCAGTACTTC. The encoded protein is CASTVRPIYEQYF. This chain uses TRBV2 with TRBJ2-7, with D unresolved. Per the germline V gene, CDR1 is SNHLY and CDR2 is FYNNEI. Trimming took off 7 bases at V and 3 bases at J, with 13 bases between the two ends. The CDR3 spans 13 residues.

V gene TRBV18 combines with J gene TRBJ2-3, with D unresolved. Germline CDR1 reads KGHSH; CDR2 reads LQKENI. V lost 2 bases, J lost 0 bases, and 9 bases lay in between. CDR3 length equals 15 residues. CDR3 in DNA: TGTGCCAGCTCACCAAGACGTAGTAGCACAGATACGCAGTATTTT. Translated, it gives CASSPRRSSTDTQYF.

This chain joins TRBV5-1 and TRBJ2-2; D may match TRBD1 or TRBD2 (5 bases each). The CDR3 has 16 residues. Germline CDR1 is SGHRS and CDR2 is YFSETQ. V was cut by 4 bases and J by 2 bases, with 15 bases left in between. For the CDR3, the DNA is TGCGCCAGCAGCCTCACCGGGACCCGTAACACCGGGGAGCTGTTTTTT. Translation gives CASSLTGTRNTGELFF.

CDR3 bases: TGTGCCAGTCAAAGGAGGAACCCCAACTATGGCTACACCTTC. Amino acid sequence: CASQRRNPNYGYTF. The rearrangement uses TRBV6-8 and TRBJ1-2, with unresolved D. Trimming left V 9 bases short and J 2 bases short, with 16 bases between. The CDR3 is 14 amino acids. From germline, CDR1 is MNHGY and CDR2 SAAAGT.

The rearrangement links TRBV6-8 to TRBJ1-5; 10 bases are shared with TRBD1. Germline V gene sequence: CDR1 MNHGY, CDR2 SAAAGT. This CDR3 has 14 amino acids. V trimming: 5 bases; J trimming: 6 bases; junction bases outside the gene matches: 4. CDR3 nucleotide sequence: TGTGCCAGCAGTGAGGGGACAGGGGCTCAGCCCCAGCATTTT. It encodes CASSEGTGAQPQHF.

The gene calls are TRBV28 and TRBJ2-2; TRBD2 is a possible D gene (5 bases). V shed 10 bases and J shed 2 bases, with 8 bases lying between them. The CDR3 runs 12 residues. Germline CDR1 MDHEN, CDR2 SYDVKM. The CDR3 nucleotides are TGTGCCATCCGGGAAAACACCGGGGAGCTGTTTTTT. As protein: CAIRENTGELFF.

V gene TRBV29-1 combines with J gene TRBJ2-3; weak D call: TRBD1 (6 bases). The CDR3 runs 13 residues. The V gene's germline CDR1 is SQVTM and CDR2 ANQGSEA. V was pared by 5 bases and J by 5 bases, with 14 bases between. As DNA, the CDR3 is TGCAGCGTTAGGGCAGGGGAAGGAGATACGCAGTATTTT. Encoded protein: CSVRAGEGDTQYF.

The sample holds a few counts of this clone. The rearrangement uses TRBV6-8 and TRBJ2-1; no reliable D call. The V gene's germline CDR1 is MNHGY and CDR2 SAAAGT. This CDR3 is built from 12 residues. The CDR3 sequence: CAAAPSYNEQFF. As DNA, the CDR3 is TGTGCGGCTGCCCCATCCTACAATGAGCAGTTCTTC.

The chain's CDR3 is CASSFGGTVTDTQYF. CDR3 coding DNA: TGTGCCAGCAGCTTCGGGGGAACCGTCACAGATACGCAGTATTTT. This chain uses TRBV11-3 with TRBJ2-3, with D tentatively TRBD2 (6 bases). There are 15 residues in the CDR3. Germline-derived CDR1 and CDR2 are SGHNT and YENEEA. V dropped 3 bases and J dropped 2 bases, with 12 bases sitting between them.

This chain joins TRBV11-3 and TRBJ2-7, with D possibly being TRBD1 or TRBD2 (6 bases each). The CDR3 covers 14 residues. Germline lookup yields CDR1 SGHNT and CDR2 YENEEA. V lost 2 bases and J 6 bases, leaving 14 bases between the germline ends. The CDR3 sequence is CASSLWGREREQYF. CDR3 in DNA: TGTGCCAGCAGCTTATGGGGGCGGGAACGCGAGCAGTACTTC.